This TCR beta chain emerged from a study of CD8 T cells in ankylosing spondylitis. V shed 1 base and J shed 5 bases, with 17 bases lying between them. The CDR3 sequence is 16 residues long. Germline V gene sequence: CDR1 LGHNA, CDR2 YNFKEQ. Molecular-barcoded quantitative 5'-RACE produced these TCR beta libraries. TCRdb reprocessed the 5' RACE reads via MiXCR and lists one record per CDR3 protein. The table lists some 330,000 distinct CDR3 sequences, 7.5% to 9% of them singletons. Study results and caveats: In reactive arthritis synovial fluid and blood, some motif variants had been reported before. Reportedly, matched ankylosing spondylitis synovial fluid was significantly enriched for disease-linked clones. Disease-associated clones were CD8+ and fairly uncommon in peripheral blood. Eight highly homologous variants made up a TCR beta motif, and this motif appeared characteristic of ankylosing spondylitis blood.

This clonotype appeared a few times. Its antigen remains unknown. This sequence was found in a male donor with ankylosing spondylitis. The sample was blood, either unsorted or a sorted T cell fraction (not recorded which). The genes are TRBV4-2 and TRBJ2-5, with D maybe TRBD2 (7 bases). CDR3 coding DNA: TGTGCCAGCAGCCAAGGAGGGGCAGGGGAGGGGGAGACCCAGTACTTC. Amino acids: CASSQGGAGEGETQYF.